Below, one TCR beta chain is given with its context. This entry is derived from a study of blood T cell repertoires in COVID-19. The V segment lost 6 bases and the J segment 6 bases; nucleotides outside the gene matches: 7. CDR1 and CDR2 (germline): SGHNT, YYREEE (reference sequence). The CDR3 loop spans 15 amino acids. Generated by immunoSEQ multiplex PCR, the TCRdb table keeps only in-frame clones and is missing some. The table includes some 190,000 clones, over 70% detected once. The receptor was derived from a man in his sixties who had been exposed to COVID-19. The V gene is TRBV5-4, the J gene TRBJ2-1; 12 positions agree with TRBD2. Specimen: PBMCs or T cells enriched from blood (not recorded which). The CDR3 loop reads CASTELAGGFNEQFF. DNA for the CDR3: TGTGCCAGCACAGAACTAGCGGGAGGCTTCAATGAGCAGTTCTTC. Together with reference TRBV5-4 and TRBJ2-1, the CDR3 gives the full variable domain: ETGVTQSPTHLIKTRGQQVTLRCSSQSGHNTVSWYQQALGQGPQFIFQYYREEENGRGNFPPRFSGLQFPNYSSELNVNALELDDSALYLCASTELAGGFNEQFFGPGTRLTVL.